This TCR beta chain stems from a study of long-term antiretroviral therapy in people with HIV. Study-wide points: Repertoires from HIV showed CDR3 length ranges narrower than those of controls. Upon ART, diversity increased but remained lower than transplant donor controls. Data on ART adherence, viral resistance or therapy changes were unavailable.

Each donor provided at least one pre-ART PBMC sample and at least two post-ART PBMC samples. A word on this clone: Its antigen is unidentified.

Trimming took off 6 bases at V and 1 base at J, with 12 bases between the two ends. This CDR3 is 14 amino acids long. CDR1 and CDR2 from the germline V gene are WSHSY and SAAADI. A v3.0 immunoSEQ assay was performed at survey level. Data came from immunoSEQ multiplex PCR; TCRdb stores just in-frame clones and leaves some out. The table shows roughly 38,000 clones, with 80% occurring only once. The sample here was unsorted PBMCs, taken 3.4 years after starting antiretroviral therapy. This chain joins TRBV10-2 and TRBJ1-1; possibly TRBD1 for D (5 bases). The receptor comes from a young man with HIV. CDR3 bases: TGCGCCAGCAGGTGGGGGGGGGAGAACACTGAAGCTTTCTTT. Translated, it gives CASRWGGENTEAFF.